These T cell receptor beta chains were read from a single sample in a study of Graves' ophthalmopathy and Graves' hyperthyroidism. TCRdb independently ran MiXCR on the multiplex PCR reads; one entry per CDR3 protein. The sample carries approximately 640,000 distinct CDR3 sequences, over 40% recorded once. Sequenced material: peripheral blood. The receptors come from an adult man with Graves' ophthalmopathy. The CDR3 runs from the conserved cysteine through the conserved F or W. The order of the fields is clone size, J gene, V gene, D gene, CDR3 DNA, CDR3 protein. The D gene is left open where the match is weak. Part of the rows lack a size; the others show once, few, many or a class for expanded clones.

>many|TRBJ2-2|TRBV29-1|NA
TGCAGCGTTGAACAGCTGAACACCGGGGAGCTGTTTTTT
CSVEQLNTGELFF
>many|TRBJ2-2|TRBV7-8|NA
TGTGCCAGCAGCTTAGTGGTCGGGAACACCGGGGAGCTGTTTTTT
CASSLVVGNTGELFF
>many|TRBJ1-5|TRBV25-1|NA
TGTGCCAGCAGTCGGAAGGTCAATCAGCCCCAGCATTTT
CASSRKVNQPQHF
>many|TRBJ2-2|TRBV7-9|NA
TGTGCCAGCAGCATACCCGGGACGGGGACCGGGGAGCTGTTTTTT
CASSIPGTGTGELFF
>NA|TRBJ1-1|TRBV5-4|NA
TGTGCCAGCAGCTTCGCACGGGAAACTGAAGCTTTCTTT
CASSFARETEAFF
>few|TRBJ1-3|TRBV11-2|NA
TGTGCCAGCAGCTTGGCTTTTCAGGGTTTCTCTGGAAACACCATATATTTT
CASSLAFQGFSGNTIYF
>NA|TRBJ2-5|TRBV9|TRBD2
TGTGCCAGCAGCGTAGACGGGGGGTCGTACCAAGAGACCCAGTACTTC
CASSVDGGSYQETQYF
>NA|TRBJ1-2|TRBV7-9|NA
TGCGCCAGCAGCCAAACTACCGACAGGAGGGACGGCTACACCTTC
CASSQTTDRRDGYTF
>NA|TRBJ2-7|TRBV4-3|NA
TGCGCCAGCAGCCAAGATCAAGGGGATATAGGACACGAGCAGTACTTC
CASSQDQGDIGHEQYF
>once|TRBJ2-7|TRBV7-2|TRBD1
TGTGCCAGCACCCTGGACAGGGGAGGCGACGAGCAGTACTTC
CASTLDRGGDEQYF
>NA|TRBJ2-6|TRBV10-3|NA
TGTGCCATCAGTGGCGGGAGGGCCAACGTCCTGACTTTC
CAISGGRANVLTF
>NA|TRBJ2-2|TRBV5-1|NA
TGCGCCAGCAGCTTAGACGGGGAACCCACCGGGGAGCTGTTTTTT
CASSLDGEPTGELFF